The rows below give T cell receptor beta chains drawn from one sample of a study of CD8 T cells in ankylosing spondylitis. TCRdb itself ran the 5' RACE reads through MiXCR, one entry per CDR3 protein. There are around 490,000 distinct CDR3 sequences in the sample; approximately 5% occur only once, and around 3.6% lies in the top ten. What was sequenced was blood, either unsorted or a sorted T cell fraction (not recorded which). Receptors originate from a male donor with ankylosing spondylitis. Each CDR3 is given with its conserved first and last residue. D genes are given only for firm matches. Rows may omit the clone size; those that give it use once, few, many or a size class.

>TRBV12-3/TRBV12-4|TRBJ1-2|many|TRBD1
CASSGTESYGYTF
TGTGCCAGCAGCGGGACAGAGTCGTATGGCTACACCTTC
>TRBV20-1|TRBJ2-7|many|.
CSARRQQGADEQYF
TGCAGTGCTCGGAGACAGCAGGGTGCGGACGAGCAGTACTTC
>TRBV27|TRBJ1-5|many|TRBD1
CASSLLPGTGGNQPQHF
TGTGCCAGCAGTTTACTCCCCGGGACAGGGGGCAATCAGCCCCAGCATTTT
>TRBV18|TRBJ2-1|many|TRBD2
CASSPGTNVGNEQFF
TGTGCCAGCTCACCTGGGACTAATGTCGGCAATGAGCAGTTCTTC
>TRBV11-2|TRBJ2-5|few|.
CASSFGPSQETQYF
TGTGCCAGCAGCTTTGGTCCGTCTCAAGAGACCCAGTACTTC
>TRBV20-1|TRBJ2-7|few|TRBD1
CSARFGQGGLHEQYF
TGCAGTGCTAGATTTGGACAGGGAGGTCTGCACGAGCAGTACTTC
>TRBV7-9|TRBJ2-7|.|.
CASSFSTNEQYF
TGTGCCAGCAGCTTTAGCACCAACGAGCAGTACTTC
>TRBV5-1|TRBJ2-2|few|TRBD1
CASSYRDRETGELFF
TGCGCCAGCAGCTACCGGGACAGAGAAACCGGGGAGCTGTTTTTT
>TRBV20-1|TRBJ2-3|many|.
CSAVQGGEGTDTQYF
TGCAGTGCTGTTCAGGGAGGCGAAGGGACAGATACGCAGTATTTT
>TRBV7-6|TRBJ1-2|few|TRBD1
CASSLPGQDVYGYTF
TGTGCCAGCAGCTTACCGGGACAGGACGTTTATGGCTACACCTTC
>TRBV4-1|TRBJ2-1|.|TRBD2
CASSQETGGGPYNEQFF
TGCGCCAGCAGCCAAGAAACGGGCGGGGGACCCTACAATGAGCAGTTCTTC
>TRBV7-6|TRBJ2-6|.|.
CASSLSSGTGLAGANVLTF
TGTGCCAGCAGCTTATCTAGCGGGACAGGGCTCGCTGGGGCCAACGTCCTGACTTTC
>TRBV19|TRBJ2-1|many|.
CASSIGRVIYNEQFF
TGTGCCAGTAGTATAGGCAGGGTCATCTACAATGAGCAGTTCTTC
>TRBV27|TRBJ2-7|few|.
CASSFLSSEEQYF
TGTGCCAGCAGTTTTCTTTCGTCAGAGGAGCAGTACTTC
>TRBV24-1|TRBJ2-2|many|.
CATSDLRREGTGELFF
TGTGCCACCAGTGATTTGCGCAGGGAAGGCACCGGGGAGCTGTTTTTT
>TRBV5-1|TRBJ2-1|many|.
CASSMEGQTTYNEQFF
TGCGCCAGCAGCATGGAGGGGCAGACTACCTACAATGAGCAGTTCTTC
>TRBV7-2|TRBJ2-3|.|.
CASSLVVGLADTQYF
TGTGCCAGCAGCTTAGTCGTCGGGTTGGCAGATACGCAGTATTTT
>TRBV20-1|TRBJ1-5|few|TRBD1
CSATRWGTDDQPQHF
TGCAGTGCTACAAGATGGGGGACAGACGATCAGCCCCAGCATTTT
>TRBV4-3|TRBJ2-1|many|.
CASSQEQGAMYNEQFF
TGCGCCAGCAGCCAAGAACAGGGAGCGATGTACAATGAGCAGTTCTTC
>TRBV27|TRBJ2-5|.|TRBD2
CASSTRGGETQYF
TGTGCCAGCAGTACGCGGGGGGGGGAGACCCAGTACTTC
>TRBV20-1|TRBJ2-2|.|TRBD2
CSASPRGGPTGELFF
TGCAGTGCTAGCCCCCGGGGGGGTCCGACCGGGGAGCTGTTTTTT
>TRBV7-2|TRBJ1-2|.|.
CASSNRADVGYTF
TGTGCCAGCAGCAACCGGGCAGATGTAGGCTACACCTTC
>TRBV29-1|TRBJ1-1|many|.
CSVKYRVMNTEAFF
TGCAGCGTTAAATACAGGGTCATGAACACTGAAGCTTTCTTT
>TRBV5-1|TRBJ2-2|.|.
CASSFYREASTGELFF
TGCGCCAGCAGCTTTTACAGGGAGGCGAGCACCGGGGAGCTGTTTTTT
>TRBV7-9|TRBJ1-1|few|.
CASSPMAAEAFF
TGTGCCAGCAGCCCGATGGCGGCTGAAGCTTTCTTT
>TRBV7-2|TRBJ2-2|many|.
CASSLVGGPGELFF
TGTGCCAGCAGCTTAGTAGGGGGTCCCGGGGAGCTGTTTTTT
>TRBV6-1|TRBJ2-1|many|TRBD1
CASSEGLDRGQFF
TGTGCCAGCAGTGAAGGGTTGGACAGGGGGCAGTTCTTC
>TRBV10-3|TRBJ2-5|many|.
CAISEGGAKTQYF
TGTGCCATCAGTGAAGGGGGAGCGAAGACCCAGTACTTC
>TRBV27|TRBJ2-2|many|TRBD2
CASSPGTSGRRAELFF
TGTGCCAGCAGCCCCGGGACTAGCGGGAGGCGTGCCGAGCTGTTTTTT
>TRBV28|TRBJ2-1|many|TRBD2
CASSSHGGAYPNEQFF
TGTGCCAGCAGTTCCCACGGGGGGGCCTATCCCAATGAGCAGTTCTTC
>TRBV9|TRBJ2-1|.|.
CASATASPNEQFF
TGTGCCAGCGCGACGGCCTCTCCCAATGAGCAGTTCTTC
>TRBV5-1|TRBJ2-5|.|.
CASSLDSRFLQENQYF
TGCGCCAGCAGCTTGGATAGCAGGTTCCTCCAAGAGAACCAGTACTTC
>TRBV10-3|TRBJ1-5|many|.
CAISDGGTESNQPQHF
TGTGCCATCAGTGATGGAGGGACCGAAAGCAATCAGCCCCAGCATTTT
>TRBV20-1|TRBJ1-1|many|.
CSARAADSNTEAFF
TGCAGTGCTAGGGCCGCCGACAGTAACACTGAAGCTTTCTTT
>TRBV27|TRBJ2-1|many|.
CASSFAAAYNEQFF
TGTGCCAGCAGTTTCGCGGCAGCTTACAATGAGCAGTTCTTC
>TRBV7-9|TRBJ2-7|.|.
CASSLTQTLSYEQYF
TGTGCCAGCAGCTTAACCCAGACTCTATCCTACGAGCAGTACTTC
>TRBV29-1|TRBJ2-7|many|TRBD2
CSVEQVGRGGTYEQYF
TGCAGCGTTGAACAGGTTGGTCGGGGGGGCACCTACGAGCAGTACTTC
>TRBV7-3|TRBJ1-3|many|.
CASSLQGGNTIYF
TGTGCCAGCAGCTTACAGGGTGGAAACACCATATATTTT
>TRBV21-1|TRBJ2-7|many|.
CASSKGVGAGGSNEQYF
TGTGCCAGCAGCAAAGGCGTTGGGGCGGGAGGATCCAACGAGCAGTACTTC
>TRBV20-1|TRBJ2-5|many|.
CSAQWGQETQYF
TGCAGTGCTCAATGGGGGCAAGAGACCCAGTACTTC